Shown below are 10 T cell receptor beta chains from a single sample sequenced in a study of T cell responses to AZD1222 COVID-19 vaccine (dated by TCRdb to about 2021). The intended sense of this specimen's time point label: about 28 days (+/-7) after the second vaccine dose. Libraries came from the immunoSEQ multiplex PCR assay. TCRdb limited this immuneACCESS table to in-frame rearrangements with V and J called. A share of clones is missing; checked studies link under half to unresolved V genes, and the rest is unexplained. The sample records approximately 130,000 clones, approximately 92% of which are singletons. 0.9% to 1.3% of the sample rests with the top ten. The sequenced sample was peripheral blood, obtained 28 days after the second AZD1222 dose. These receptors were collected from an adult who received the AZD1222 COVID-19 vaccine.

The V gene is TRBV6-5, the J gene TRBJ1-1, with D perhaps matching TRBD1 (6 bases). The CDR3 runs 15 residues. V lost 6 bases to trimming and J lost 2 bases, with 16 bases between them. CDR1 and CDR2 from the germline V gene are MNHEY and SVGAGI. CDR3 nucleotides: TGTGCCAGCAGCCTCTCCGGGGGGCTAAACACTGAAGCTTTCTTT. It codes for CASSLSGGLNTEAFF.

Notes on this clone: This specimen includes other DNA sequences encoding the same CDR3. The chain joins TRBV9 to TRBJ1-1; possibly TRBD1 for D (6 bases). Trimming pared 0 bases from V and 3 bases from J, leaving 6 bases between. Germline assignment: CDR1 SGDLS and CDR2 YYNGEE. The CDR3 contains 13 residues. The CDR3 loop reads CASSVGQDTEAFF. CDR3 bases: TGTGCCAGCAGCGTAGGACAGGACACTGAAGCTTTCTTT. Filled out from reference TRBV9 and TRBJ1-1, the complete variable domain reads DSGVTQTPKHLITATGQRVTLRCSPRSGDLSVYWYQQSLDQGLQFLIQYYNGEERAKGNILERFSAQQFPDLHSELNLSSLELGDSALYFCASSVGQDTEAFFGQGTRLTVV.

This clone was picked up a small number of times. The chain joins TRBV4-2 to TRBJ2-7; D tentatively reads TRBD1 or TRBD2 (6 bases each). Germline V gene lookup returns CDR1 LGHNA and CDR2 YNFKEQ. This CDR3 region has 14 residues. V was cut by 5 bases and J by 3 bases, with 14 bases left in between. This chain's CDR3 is CASSAGGGVYEQYF. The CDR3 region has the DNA TGTGCCAGCAGCGCTGGAGGGGGAGTCTACGAGCAGTACTTC.

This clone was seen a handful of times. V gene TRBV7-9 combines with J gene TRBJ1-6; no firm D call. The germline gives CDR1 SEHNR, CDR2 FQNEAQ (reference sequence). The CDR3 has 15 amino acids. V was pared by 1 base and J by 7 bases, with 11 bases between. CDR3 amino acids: CASSLVAGFNSPLHF. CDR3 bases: TGTGCCAGCAGCTTAGTTGCAGGTTTCAATTCACCCCTCCACTTT.

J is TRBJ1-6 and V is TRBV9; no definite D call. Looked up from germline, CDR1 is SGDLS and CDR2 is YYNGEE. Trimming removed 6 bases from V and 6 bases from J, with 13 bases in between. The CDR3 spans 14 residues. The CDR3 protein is CASTGQFLNSPLHF. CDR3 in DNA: TGTGCCAGCACCGGCCAGTTTCTTAATTCACCCCTCCACTTT. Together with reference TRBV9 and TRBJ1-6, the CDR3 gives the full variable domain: DSGVTQTPKHLITATGQRVTLRCSPRSGDLSVYWYQQSLDQGLQFLIQYYNGEERAKGNILERFSAQQFPDLHSELNLSSLELGDSALYFCASTGQFLNSPLHFGNGTRLTVT.

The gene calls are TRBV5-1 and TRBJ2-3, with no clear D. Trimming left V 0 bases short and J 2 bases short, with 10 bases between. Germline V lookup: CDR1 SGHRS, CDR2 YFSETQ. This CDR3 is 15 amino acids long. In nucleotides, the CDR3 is TGCGCCAGCAGCTTGGAGGCCAGACCCACAGATACGCAGTATTTT. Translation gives CASSLEARPTDTQYF.

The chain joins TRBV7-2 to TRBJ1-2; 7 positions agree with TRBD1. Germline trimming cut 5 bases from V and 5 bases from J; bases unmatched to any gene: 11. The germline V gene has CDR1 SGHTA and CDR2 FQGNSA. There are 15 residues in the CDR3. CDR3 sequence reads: CASSPQTTGKYGYTF. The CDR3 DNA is TGTGCCAGCAGCCCCCAAACGACAGGGAAATATGGCTACACCTTC.

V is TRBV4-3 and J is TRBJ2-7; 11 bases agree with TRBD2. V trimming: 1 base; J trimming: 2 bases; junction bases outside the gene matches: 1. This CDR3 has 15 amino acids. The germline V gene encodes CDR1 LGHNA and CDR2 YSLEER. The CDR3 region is CASSQGLAGTYEQYF. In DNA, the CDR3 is TGCGCCAGCAGCCAAGGACTAGCGGGAACCTACGAGCAGTACTTC.

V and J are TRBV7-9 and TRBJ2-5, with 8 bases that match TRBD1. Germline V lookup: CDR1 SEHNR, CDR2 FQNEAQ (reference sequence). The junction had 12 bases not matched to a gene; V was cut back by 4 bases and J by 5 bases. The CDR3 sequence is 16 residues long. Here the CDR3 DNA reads TGTGCCAGCAGCTCTGACGGGACAGGATACGGGGAGACCCAGTACTTC. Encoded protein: CASSSDGTGYGETQYF.

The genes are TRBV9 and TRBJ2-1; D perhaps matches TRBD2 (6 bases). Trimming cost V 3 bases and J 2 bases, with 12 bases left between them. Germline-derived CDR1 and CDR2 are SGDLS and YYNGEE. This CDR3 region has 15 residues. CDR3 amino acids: CASSAPAGPYNEQFF. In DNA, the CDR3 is TGTGCCAGCAGCGCTCCAGCGGGCCCCTACAATGAGCAGTTCTTC.